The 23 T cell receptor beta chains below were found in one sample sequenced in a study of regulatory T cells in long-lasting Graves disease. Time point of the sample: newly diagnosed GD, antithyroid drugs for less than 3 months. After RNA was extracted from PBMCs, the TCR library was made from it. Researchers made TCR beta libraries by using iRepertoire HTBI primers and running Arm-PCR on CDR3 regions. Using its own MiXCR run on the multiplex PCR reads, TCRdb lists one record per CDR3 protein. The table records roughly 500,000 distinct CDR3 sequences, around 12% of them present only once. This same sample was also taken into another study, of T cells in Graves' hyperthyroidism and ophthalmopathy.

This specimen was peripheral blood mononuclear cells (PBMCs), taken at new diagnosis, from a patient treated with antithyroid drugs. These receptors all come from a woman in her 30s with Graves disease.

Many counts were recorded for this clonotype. CDR3 sequence reads: CASTSNYQETQYF. The CDR3 region has the DNA TGTGCCAGCACCTCGAACTACCAAGAGACCCAGTACTTC. The chain links TRBV3-1 to TRBJ2-5; D ambiguous. V lost 7 bases and J lost 0, with 9 bases in between. This CDR3 spans 13 amino acids. Germline V CDR1 and CDR2: LGHDT, YNNKEL (reference sequence).

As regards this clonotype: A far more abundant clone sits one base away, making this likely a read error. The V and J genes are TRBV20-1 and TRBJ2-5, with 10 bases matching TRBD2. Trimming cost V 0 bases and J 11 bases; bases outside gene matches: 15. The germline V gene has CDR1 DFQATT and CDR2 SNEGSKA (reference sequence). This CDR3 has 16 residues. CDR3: CSARDVSGRLRCEQYF. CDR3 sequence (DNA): TGCAGTGCTAGAGATGTTAGCGGGAGGCTTCGTTGTGAGCAGTACTTC.

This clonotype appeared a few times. This CDR3 is CSAKSPGELFF. The CDR3 DNA follows: TGCAGTGCTAAAAGTCCCGGGGAGCTGTTTTTT. The chain uses TRBV20-1 and TRBJ2-2; no reliable D call. Germline CDR1 is DFQATT and CDR2 is SNEGSKA (reference sequence). Trimming removed 4 bases from V and 6 bases from J, with 6 bases in between. This CDR3 spans 11 amino acids.

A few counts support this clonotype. The CDR3 DNA sequence: TGTGCCAGCAGCCCCGGGGGACTAGCGGGAGTTGAGACCCAGTACTTC. It codes for CASSPGGLAGVETQYF. The chain uses TRBV9 and TRBJ2-5, with 14 bases matching TRBD2. The length of the CDR3 is 16 residues. V lost 4 bases, J lost 5 bases, and 7 bases stayed unmatched. Germline V gene lookup returns CDR1 SGDLS and CDR2 YYNGEE.

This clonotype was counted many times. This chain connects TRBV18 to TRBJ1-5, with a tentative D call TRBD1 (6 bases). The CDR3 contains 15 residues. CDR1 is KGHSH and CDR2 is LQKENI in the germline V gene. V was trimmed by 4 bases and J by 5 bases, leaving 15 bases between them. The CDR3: CASSQWQGKDQPQHF. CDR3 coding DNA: TGTGCCAGCTCACAATGGCAGGGGAAGGATCAGCCCCAGCATTTT.

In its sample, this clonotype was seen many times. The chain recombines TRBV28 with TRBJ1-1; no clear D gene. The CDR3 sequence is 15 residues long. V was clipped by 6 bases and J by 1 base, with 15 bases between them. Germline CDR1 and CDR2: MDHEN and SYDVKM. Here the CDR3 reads CASSRRSLANTEAFF. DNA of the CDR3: TGTGCCAGCAGCCGTCGAAGTCTCGCGAACACTGAAGCTTTCTTT.

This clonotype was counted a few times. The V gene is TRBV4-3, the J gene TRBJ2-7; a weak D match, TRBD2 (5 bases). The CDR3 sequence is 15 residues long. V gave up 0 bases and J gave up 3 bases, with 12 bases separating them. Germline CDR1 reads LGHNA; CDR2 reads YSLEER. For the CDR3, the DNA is TGCGCCAGCAGCCAAGATCGGAGAGGGAACTACGAGCAGTACTTC. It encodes CASSQDRRGNYEQYF.

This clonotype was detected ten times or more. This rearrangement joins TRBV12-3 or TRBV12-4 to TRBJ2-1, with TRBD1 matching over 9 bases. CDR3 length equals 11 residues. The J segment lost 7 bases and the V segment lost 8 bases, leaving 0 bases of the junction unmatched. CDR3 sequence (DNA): TGTGCCAGCGGACAGGGGAATGAGCAGTTCTTC. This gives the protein CASGQGNEQFF.

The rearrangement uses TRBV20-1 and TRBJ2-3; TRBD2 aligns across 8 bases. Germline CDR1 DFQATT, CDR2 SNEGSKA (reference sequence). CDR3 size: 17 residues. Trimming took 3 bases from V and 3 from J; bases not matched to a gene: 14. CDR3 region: CSARSGGAAGSTDTQYF. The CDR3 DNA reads TGCAGTGCTAGGTCGGGGGGGGCAGCAGGGTCAACAGATACGCAGTATTTT.

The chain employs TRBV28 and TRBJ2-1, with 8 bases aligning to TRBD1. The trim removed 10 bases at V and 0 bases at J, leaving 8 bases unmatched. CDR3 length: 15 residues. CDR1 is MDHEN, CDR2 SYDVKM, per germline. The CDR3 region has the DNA TGTGCCACCGAGGACAGGGTTAGCTCCTACAATGAGCAGTTCTTC. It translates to CATEDRVSSYNEQFF.

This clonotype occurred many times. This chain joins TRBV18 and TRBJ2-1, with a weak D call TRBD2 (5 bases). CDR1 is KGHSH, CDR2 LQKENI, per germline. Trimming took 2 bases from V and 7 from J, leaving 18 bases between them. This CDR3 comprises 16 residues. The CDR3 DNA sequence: TGTGCCAGCTCACCAATGCGCCTGAGGGAGTCTAATGAGCAGTTCTTC. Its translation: CASSPMRLRESNEQFF. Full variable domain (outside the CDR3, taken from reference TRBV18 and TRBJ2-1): NAGVMQNPRHLVRRRGQEARLRCSPMKGHSHVYWYRQLPEEGLKFMVYLQKENIIDESGMPKERFSAEFPKEGPSILRIQQVVRGDSAAYFCASSPMRLRESNEQFFGPGTRLTVL.

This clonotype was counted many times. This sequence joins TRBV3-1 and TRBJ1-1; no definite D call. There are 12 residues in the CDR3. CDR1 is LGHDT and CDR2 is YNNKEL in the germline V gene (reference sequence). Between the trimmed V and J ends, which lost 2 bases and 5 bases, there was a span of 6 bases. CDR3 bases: TGTGCCAGCAGCCAAAGGGCTACTGAAGCTTTCTTT. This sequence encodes CASSQRATEAFF.

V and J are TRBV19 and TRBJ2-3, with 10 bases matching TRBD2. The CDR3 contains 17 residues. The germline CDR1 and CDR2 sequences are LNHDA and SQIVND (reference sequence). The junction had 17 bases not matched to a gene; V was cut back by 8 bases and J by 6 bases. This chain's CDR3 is CASGLAGVFPWRDTQYF. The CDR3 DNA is TGTGCCAGTGGGCTAGCGGGAGTTTTCCCCTGGCGGGATACGCAGTATTTT.

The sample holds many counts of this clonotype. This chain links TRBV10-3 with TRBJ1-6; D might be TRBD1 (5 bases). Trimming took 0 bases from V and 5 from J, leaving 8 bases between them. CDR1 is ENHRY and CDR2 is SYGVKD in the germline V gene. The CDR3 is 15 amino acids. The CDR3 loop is CAISESTGHNSPLHF. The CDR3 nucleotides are TGTGCCATCAGTGAGTCTACAGGCCATAATTCACCCCTCCACTTT.

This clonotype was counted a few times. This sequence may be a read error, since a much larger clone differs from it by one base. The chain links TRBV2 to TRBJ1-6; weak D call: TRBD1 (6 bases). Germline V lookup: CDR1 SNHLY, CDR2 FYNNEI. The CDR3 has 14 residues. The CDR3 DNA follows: TGTGCCAGCAGTAATACAGGGTATAATTCACTCCTCCACTTT. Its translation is CASSNTGYNSLLHF.

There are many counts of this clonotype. The CDR3 loop is CASSPSQAGEQYF. The CDR3, as DNA: TGTGCCAGCTCACCTTCCCAGGCAGGGGAGCAGTACTTC. The chain links TRBV18 to TRBJ2-7; a possible D gene is TRBD1 (5 bases). Trimming pared 3 bases from V and 7 bases from J, leaving 13 bases between. The CDR3 spans 13 residues. Per the germline V gene, CDR1 is KGHSH and CDR2 is LQKENI.

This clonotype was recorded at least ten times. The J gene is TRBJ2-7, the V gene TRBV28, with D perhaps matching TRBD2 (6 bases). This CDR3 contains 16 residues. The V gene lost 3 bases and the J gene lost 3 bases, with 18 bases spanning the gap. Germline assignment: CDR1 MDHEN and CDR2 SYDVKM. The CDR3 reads CASSLGIGRPNYEQYF. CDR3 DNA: TGTGCCAGCAGTTTGGGGATCGGGAGACCCAACTACGAGCAGTACTTC.

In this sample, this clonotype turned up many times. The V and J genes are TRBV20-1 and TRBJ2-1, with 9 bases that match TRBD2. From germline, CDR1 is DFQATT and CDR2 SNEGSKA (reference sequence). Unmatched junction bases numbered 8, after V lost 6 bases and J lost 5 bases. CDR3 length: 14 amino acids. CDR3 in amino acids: CSAPRASGDNEQFF. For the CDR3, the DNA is TGCAGTGCGCCGAGGGCTAGCGGGGACAATGAGCAGTTCTTC.

CDR3 nucleotide sequence: TGTGCCAGCAGCGTAAACCGGGACAGGGCTTCGAGTGAGTCACCCCTCCACTTT. Its protein is CASSVNRDRASSESPLHF. V gene TRBV9 combines with J gene TRBJ1-6; 9 bases align to TRBD1. The CDR3 loop spans 18 amino acids. After removal of 1 base from V and 10 bases from J, the junction contained 15 bases not matched to a gene. The germline V gene has CDR1 SGDLS and CDR2 YYNGEE. The full variable domain, with the rest looked up from reference TRBV9 and TRBJ1-6, is DSGVTQTPKHLITATGQRVTLRCSPRSGDLSVYWYQQSLDQGLQFLIQYYNGEERAKGNILERFSAQQFPDLHSELNLSSLELGDSALYFCASSVNRDRASSESPLHFGNGTRLTVT.

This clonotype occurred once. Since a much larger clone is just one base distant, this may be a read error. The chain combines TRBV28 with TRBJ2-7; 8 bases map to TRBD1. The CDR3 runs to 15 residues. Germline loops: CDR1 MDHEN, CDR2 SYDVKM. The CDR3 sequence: CTSKLTGASDYEQYF. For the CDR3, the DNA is TGTACCAGCAAGCTGACAGGGGCATCCGACTACGAGCAGTACTTC.

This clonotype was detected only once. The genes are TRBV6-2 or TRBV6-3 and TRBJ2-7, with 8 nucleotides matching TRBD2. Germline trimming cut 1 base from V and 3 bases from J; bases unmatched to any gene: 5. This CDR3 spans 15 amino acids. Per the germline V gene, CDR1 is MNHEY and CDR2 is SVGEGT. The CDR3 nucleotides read TGTGCCAGCAGTTACTTTGCGGGAGGTAGCTACGAGCAGTACTTC. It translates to CASSYFAGGSYEQYF.

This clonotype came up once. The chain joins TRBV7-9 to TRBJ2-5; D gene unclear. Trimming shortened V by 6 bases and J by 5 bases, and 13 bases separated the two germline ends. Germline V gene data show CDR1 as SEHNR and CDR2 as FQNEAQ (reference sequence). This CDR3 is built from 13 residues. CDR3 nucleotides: TGTGCCAGCAGGAGCATGGCGATGGAGACCCAGTACTTC. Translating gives CASRSMAMETQYF.

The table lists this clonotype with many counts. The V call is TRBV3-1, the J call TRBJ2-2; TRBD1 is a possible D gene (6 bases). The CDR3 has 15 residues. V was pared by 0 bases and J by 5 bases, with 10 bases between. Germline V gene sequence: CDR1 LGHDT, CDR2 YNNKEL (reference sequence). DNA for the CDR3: TGTGCCAGCAGCCAAGATCACACAGGGACCGGGGAGCTGTTTTTT. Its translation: CASSQDHTGTGELFF.